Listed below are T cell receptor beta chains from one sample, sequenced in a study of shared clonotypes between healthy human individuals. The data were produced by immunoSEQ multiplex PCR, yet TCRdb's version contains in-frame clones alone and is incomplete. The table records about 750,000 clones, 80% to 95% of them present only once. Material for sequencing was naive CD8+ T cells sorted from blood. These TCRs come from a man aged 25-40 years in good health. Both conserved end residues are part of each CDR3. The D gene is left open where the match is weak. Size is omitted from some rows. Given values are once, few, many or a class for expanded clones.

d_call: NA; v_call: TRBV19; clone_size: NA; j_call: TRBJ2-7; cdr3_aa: CASSSQGGTYEQYF; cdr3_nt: TGTGCCAGTAGTTCCCAGGGTGGCACCTACGAGCAGTACTTC
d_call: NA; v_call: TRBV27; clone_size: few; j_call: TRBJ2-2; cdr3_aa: CASSLVPVGELFF; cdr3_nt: TGTGCCAGCAGTTTAGTCCCTGTAGGGGAGCTGTTTTTT
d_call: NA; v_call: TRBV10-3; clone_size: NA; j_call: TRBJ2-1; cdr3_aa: CAISESDSGPYNEQFF; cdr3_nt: TGTGCCATCAGTGAGTCTGATAGCGGACCCTACAATGAGCAGTTCTTC
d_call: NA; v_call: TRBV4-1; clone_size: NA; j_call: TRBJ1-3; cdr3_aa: CASSQDRVAGNTIYF; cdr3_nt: TGCGCCAGCAGCCAAGACAGGGTGGCTGGAAACACCATATATTTT
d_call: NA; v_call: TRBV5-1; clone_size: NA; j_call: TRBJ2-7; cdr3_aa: CASSTDLGSYEQYF; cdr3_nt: TGCGCCAGCAGCACCGACTTGGGGTCCTACGAGCAGTACTTC
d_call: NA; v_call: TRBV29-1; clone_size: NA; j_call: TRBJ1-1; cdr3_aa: CSVEDWDEGTEAFF; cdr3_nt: TGCAGCGTTGAAGACTGGGACGAGGGCACTGAAGCTTTCTTT
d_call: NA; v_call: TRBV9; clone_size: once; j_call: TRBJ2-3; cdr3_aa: CASSVEGASTDTQYF; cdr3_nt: TGTGCCAGCAGCGTAGAAGGGGCTAGCACAGATACGCAGTATTTT
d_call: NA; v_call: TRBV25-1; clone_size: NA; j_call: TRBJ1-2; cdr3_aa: CASSTAARTIGYTF; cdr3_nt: TGTGCCAGCAGTACGGCGGCCCGAACTATTGGCTACACCTTC
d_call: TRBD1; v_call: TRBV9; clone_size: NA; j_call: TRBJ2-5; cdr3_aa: CASSVAGTGGVGEETQYF; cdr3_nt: TGTGCCAGCAGCGTAGCCGGGACAGGGGGCGTGGGGGAAGAGACCCAGTACTTC
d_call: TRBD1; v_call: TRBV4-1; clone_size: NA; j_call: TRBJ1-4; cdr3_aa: CASRPTGAGEKLFF; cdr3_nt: TGCGCCAGCAGGCCGACAGGGGCGGGTGAAAAACTGTTTTTT
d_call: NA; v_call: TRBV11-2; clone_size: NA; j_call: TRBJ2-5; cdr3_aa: CASSFTETQYF; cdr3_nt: TGTGCCAGCAGCTTTACAGAGACCCAGTACTTC
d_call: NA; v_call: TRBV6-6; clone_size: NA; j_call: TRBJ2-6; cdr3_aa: CASVGSSGANVLTF; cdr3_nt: TGTGCCAGCGTCGGGAGTTCTGGGGCCAACGTCCTGACTTTC
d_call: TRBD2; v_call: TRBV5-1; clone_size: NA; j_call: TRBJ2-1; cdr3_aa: CASSFTSGSHEQFF; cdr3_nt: TGCGCCAGCAGCTTTACTAGCGGGAGCCATGAGCAGTTCTTC
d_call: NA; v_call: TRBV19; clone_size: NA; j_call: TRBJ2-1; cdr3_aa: CASSIRRESIANEQFF; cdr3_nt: TGTGCCAGTAGTATACGTCGGGAGTCAATCGCCAATGAGCAGTTCTTC
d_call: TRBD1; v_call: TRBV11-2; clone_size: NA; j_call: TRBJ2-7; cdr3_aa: CASSSVPGQFTYEQYF; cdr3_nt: TGTGCCAGCAGCTCCGTACCGGGACAGTTTACCTACGAGCAGTACTTC
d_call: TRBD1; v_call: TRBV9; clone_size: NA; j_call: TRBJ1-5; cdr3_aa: CASSVGTGGGPQHF; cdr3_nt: TGTGCCAGCAGCGTCGGGACAGGGGGTGGGCCCCAGCATTTT
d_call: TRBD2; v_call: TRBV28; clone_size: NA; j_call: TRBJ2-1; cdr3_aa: CASSLVAGVYNEQFF; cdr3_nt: TGTGCCAGCAGTTTAGTAGCGGGAGTCTACAATGAGCAGTTCTTC
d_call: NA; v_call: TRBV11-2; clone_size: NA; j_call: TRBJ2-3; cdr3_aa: CASSLGGQASTDTQYF; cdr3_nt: TGTGCCAGCAGCTTAGGGGGTCAGGCTAGCACAGATACGCAGTATTTT
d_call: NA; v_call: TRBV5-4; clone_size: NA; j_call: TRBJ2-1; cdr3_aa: CASSFSGSSYNEQFF; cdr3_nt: TGTGCCAGCAGTTTTAGCGGTAGCTCCTACAATGAGCAGTTCTTC
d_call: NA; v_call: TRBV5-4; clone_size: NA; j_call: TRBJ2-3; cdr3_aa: CASSTRGRSTDTQYF; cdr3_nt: TGTGCCAGCAGCACGCGCGGGCGGAGCACAGATACGCAGTATTTT
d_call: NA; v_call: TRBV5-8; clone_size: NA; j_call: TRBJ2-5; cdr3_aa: CASSTRFRDQETQYF; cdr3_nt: TGTGCCAGCAGCACCCGCTTTAGGGACCAAGAGACCCAGTACTTC
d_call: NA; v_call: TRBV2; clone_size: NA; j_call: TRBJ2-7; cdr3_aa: CASSSSVTSYEQYF; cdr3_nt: TGTGCCAGCAGCTCTAGCGTCACCTCCTACGAGCAGTACTTC
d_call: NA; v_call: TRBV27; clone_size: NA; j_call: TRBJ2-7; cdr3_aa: CASSRRTATYEQYF; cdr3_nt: TGTGCCAGCAGTCGACGTACCGCGACCTACGAGCAGTACTTC
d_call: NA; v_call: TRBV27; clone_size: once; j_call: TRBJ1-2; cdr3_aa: CASSLQANYGYTF; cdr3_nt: TGTGCCAGCAGTTTACAGGCTAACTATGGCTACACCTTC
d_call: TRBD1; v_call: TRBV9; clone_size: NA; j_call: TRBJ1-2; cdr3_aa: CASSVNGQGDYGYTF; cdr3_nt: TGTGCCAGCAGCGTAAATGGGCAGGGGGACTATGGCTACACCTTC
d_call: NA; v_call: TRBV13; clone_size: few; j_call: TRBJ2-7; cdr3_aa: CASSDGSFTYEQYF; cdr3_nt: TGTGCCAGCAGCGACGGGAGTTTTACCTACGAGCAGTACTTC
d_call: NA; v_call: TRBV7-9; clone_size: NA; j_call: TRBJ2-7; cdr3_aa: CASRSNRTYEQYF; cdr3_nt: TGTGCCAGCAGGTCTAACAGAACCTACGAGCAGTACTTC
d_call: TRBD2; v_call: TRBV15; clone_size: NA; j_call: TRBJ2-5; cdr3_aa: CATSSLGTRAATQYF; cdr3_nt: TGTGCCACCAGCAGCCTGGGGACTAGAGCGGCGACCCAGTACTTC
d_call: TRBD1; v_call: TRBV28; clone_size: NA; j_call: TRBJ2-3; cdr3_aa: CASSGAHRGSTDTQYF; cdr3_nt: TGTGCCAGCAGTGGGGCCCACAGGGGAAGCACAGATACGCAGTATTTT
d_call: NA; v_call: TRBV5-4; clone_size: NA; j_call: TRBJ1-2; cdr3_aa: CASSPERDGYTF; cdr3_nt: TGTGCCAGCAGCCCGGAACGGGATGGCTACACCTTC
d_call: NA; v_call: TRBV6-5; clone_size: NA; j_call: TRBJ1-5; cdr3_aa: CASKKGGSNQPQHF; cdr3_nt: TGTGCCAGCAAAAAGGGAGGATCGAATCAGCCCCAGCATTTT